The next 6 T cell receptor beta chains were all read from a single sample in a study of response to subunit inactivated influenza vaccine. TCRdb passed the RT-PCR reads through MiXCR, listing each CDR3 protein once. The sample records a few hundred thousand distinct CDR3 sequences, just over 20% being singletons. The source was PBMCs from blood, collected less than 22 months after vaccination. These receptors were obtained from a man aged 50-75 years who received an inactivated influenza vaccine.

Only a few counts were recorded for this clonotype. The rearrangement links TRBV2 to TRBJ1-3; 10 bases agree with TRBD1. Germline CDR1 reads SNHLY; CDR2 reads FYNNEI. The CDR3 sequence is 16 residues long. V shed 6 bases and J 4 bases; nucleotides not matched to a gene: 9. The CDR3 DNA sequence: TGTGCCAGCAGAGACAGGGGGCGGCCGAGCGGAAACACCATATATTTT. Amino acid sequence: CASRDRGRPSGNTIYF. Using reference TRBV2 and TRBJ1-3 for the parts outside the CDR3, the full variable domain is EPEVTQTPSHQVTQMGQEVILRCVPISNHLYFYWYRQILGQKVEFLVSFYNNEISEKSEIFDDQFSVERPDGSNFTLKIRSTKLEDSAMYFCASRDRGRPSGNTIYFGEGSWLTVV.

This clonotype was observed many times. V and J are TRBV7-2 and TRBJ1-4; D is perhaps TRBD1 (5 bases). The length of the CDR3 is 16 residues. The V end lost 1 base, the J end lost 4 bases, and 13 bases lay between the germline ends. The V gene's germline CDR1 is SGHTA and CDR2 FQGNSA. Here the CDR3 reads CASSLGWGRINEKLFF. In DNA form, the CDR3 reads TGTGCCAGCAGCTTAGGGTGGGGGAGAATTAATGAAAAACTGTTTTTT.

The sample holds a few counts of this clonotype. One end of the junction does not line up with germline, which may come from a read error. The chain employs TRBV7-7 and TRBJ2-2, with a tentative D call TRBD1 (5 bases). Germline values: CDR1 SSHAT, CDR2 FNYEAQ (reference sequence). The CDR3 runs 14 residues. CDR3: CASSYGQNTGELFF. Written as DNA, the CDR3 is TGTGCTAGCAGCTACGGACAAAACACCGGGGAGCTGTTTTTT. The full variable domain, rest sourced from reference TRBV7-7 and TRBJ2-2, is GAGVSQSPRYKVTKRGQDVTLRCDPISSHATLYWYQQALGQGPEFLTYFNYEAQPDKSGLPSDRFSAERPEGSISTLTIQRTEQRDSAMYRCASSYGQNTGELFFGEGSRLTVL.

The chain recombines TRBV30 with TRBJ2-7; tentatively, D is TRBD1 (5 bases). This CDR3 region has 15 residues. V lost 3 bases to trimming and J lost 0 bases, with 15 bases between them. The germline V gene has CDR1 GTSNPN and CDR2 SVGIG (reference sequence). This CDR3 is CAWSETGLSSYEQYF. CDR3 nucleotides: TGTGCCTGGAGCGAAACAGGCCTTAGCTCCTACGAGCAGTACTTC.

This sequence joins TRBV7-2 and TRBJ2-1, with D uncertain. The CDR3 is 13 amino acids. V was clipped by 3 bases and J by 4 bases, with 7 bases between them. Germline-derived CDR1 and CDR2 are SGHTA and FQGNSA. The CDR3 nucleotides read TGTGCCAGCAGCTTGTTTCAGTACAATGAGCAGTTCTTC. This gives the protein CASSLFQYNEQFF.

The V call is TRBV7-2, the J call TRBJ1-6; D is unresolved. Germline V lookup: CDR1 SGHTA, CDR2 FQGNSA. V was cut by 5 bases and J by 8 bases, with 16 bases left in between. CDR3 size: 15 residues. In DNA form, the CDR3 reads TGTGCCAGCAGCCTTGCAGGTCTTTTGGATTCACCCCTCCACTTT. Amino acids: CASSLAGLLDSPLHF.